These 26 T cell receptor beta chains share one sample of origin, sequenced in a study of T-cell memory formation after mild COVID-19. TCRdb independently ran MiXCR on the 5' RACE reads; one entry per CDR3 protein. Among about 400,000 distinct CDR3 sequences listed, 23% were seen once. Sequenced: PBMCs or a T cell subset sorted from them (not recorded which). All receptors derive from an adult woman who had mild COVID-19 (a few samples of this study predate the infection). Cell type and time point are not known.

V is TRBV25-1 and J is TRBJ1-2; no reliable D call. This CDR3 spans 14 amino acids. V lost 1 base to trimming and J lost 6 bases, with 12 bases between them. Germline V CDR1 and CDR2: MGHDK, SYGVNS. CDR3 bases: TGTGCCAGCAGTGAATCCGGACGTTCCGATGGCTACACCTTC. This encodes CASSESGRSDGYTF.

This clonotype turned up a few times. This chain uses TRBV29-1 with TRBJ1-1; TRBD1 is a possible D gene (5 bases). The length of the CDR3 is 13 residues. CDR1 is SQVTM, CDR2 ANQGSEA, per germline. Trimming cost V 3 bases and J 4 bases, with 12 bases left between them. CDR3 DNA: TGCAGCGTTGACGAGGGGTGGAGCACTGAAGCTTTCTTT. This codes for CSVDEGWSTEAFF.

This clonotype turned up a few times. The chain combines TRBV20-1 with TRBJ2-3, with 8 bases matching TRBD2. Unmatched junction bases numbered 6, after V lost 7 bases and J lost 0 bases. There are 14 residues in the CDR3. CDR1 and CDR2 from the germline V gene are DFQATT and SNEGSKA (reference sequence). The CDR3 reads CSVREGPSTDTQYF. The CDR3 nucleotides are TGCAGTGTCCGGGAGGGCCCTAGCACAGATACGCAGTATTTT.

CDR3 bases: TGCAGTGCTAGAGAAGGGTCTAGCGGGAGAGACTCCTACGAGCAGTACTTC. Protein: CSAREGSSGRDSYEQYF. The V call is TRBV20-1, the J call TRBJ2-7; 10 bases are a match to TRBD2. After removal of 0 bases from V and 0 bases from J, the junction contained 8 bases not matched to a gene. Germline assignment: CDR1 DFQATT and CDR2 SNEGSKA (reference sequence). The CDR3 sequence is 17 residues long.

The chain is built from TRBV6-1 and TRBJ1-5, with D unresolved. The CDR3 totals 14 residues. Trimming cost V 2 bases and J 3 bases, with 8 bases left between them. Germline CDR1 MNHNS, CDR2 SASEGT. The CDR3 region has the DNA TGTGCCAGCAGTGAAAGGAGGTACAATCAGCCCCAGCATTTT. Protein product: CASSERRYNQPQHF.

This clonotype turned up a few times. This chain connects TRBV5-6 to TRBJ1-3, with a tentative D call TRBD1 (5 bases). Germline loops: CDR1 SGHDT, CDR2 YYEEEE. Trimming took off 0 bases at V and 4 bases at J, with 8 bases between the two ends. The CDR3 is 14 amino acids. This chain's CDR3 is CASSLGRVGNTIYF. CDR3 nucleotides: TGTGCCAGCAGCTTGGGCAGGGTCGGAAACACCATATATTTT.

V usage is TRBV7-2 and J usage is TRBJ2-3; 8 bases agree with TRBD1. Losses at the gene ends were 5 bases for V and 4 bases for J; bases not matched to a gene: 8. CDR3 length: 15 amino acids. Looked up from germline, CDR1 is SGHTA and CDR2 is FQGNSA. CDR3 sequence: CASSPGQGKADTQYF. The CDR3 region has the DNA TGTGCCAGCAGCCCCGGACAGGGTAAAGCAGATACGCAGTATTTT.

The rearrangement uses TRBV7-9 and TRBJ1-6; D remains unclear. V was cut by 6 bases and J by 7 bases, with 13 bases left in between. From germline, CDR1 is SEHNR and CDR2 FQNEAQ (reference sequence). CDR3 length: 14 residues. The CDR3 loop is CASSYDGWNSPLHF. CDR3 nucleotides: TGTGCCAGCAGTTACGACGGCTGGAATTCACCCCTCCACTTT.

The rearrangement links TRBV12-3 or TRBV12-4 to TRBJ2-3, with 7 nucleotides matching TRBD1. Trimming at V came to 8 bases and at J to 2 bases, leaving 7 bases not matched to a gene. There are 14 residues in the CDR3. CDR3 sequence reads: CASRTGTDTDTQYF. CDR3 in DNA: TGTGCCAGCCGAACCGGGACAGACACAGATACGCAGTATTTT.

This clonotype was counted at least ten times. The V and J genes are TRBV5-1 and TRBJ2-5; no clear D. The V gene lost 2 bases and the J gene lost 1 base, with 6 bases spanning the gap. The germline V gene encodes CDR1 SGHRS and CDR2 YFSETQ. CDR3 length: 13 amino acids. Here the CDR3 DNA reads TGCGCCAGCAGCTTTATGGTCCAAGAGACCCAGTACTTC. Its protein product is CASSFMVQETQYF. Based on the CDR3 plus reference TRBV5-1 and TRBJ2-5, the full variable domain is KAGVTQTPRYLIKTRGQQVTLSCSPISGHRSVSWYQQTPGQGLQFLFEYFSETQRNKGNFPGRFSGRQFSNSRSEMNVSTLELGDSALYLCASSFMVQETQYFGPGTRLLVL.

This clonotype was detected ten times or more. The chain has TRBV11-2 and TRBJ2-3; D is unclear. The CDR3 sequence is 13 residues long. The V and J ends lost 3 bases and 5 bases respectively, with 9 bases between them. The V gene's germline CDR1 is SGHAT and CDR2 FQNNGV. Written as DNA, the CDR3 is TGTGCCAGCAGCTTGACGGTGGGAGATACGCAGTATTTT. Translating it yields CASSLTVGDTQYF.

CDR3 bases: TGTGCCAGCAGTTACTCCCCTTGGGACTGGAGCTCCTACGAGCAGTACTTC. Protein product: CASSYSPWDWSSYEQYF. The rearrangement joins TRBV6-2 or TRBV6-3 to TRBJ2-7, with D tentatively TRBD2 (6 bases). The length of the CDR3 is 17 residues. Germline CDR1 is MNHEY and CDR2 is SVGEGT. Trimming left V 0 bases short and J 0 bases short, with 15 bases between.

This clonotype was picked up a small number of times. For the CDR3, the DNA is TGTGCCAGCAGCGCGCCCACTGAAGCTTTCTTT. Amino acid sequence: CASSAPTEAFF. This rearrangement joins TRBV28 to TRBJ1-1; D gene unclear. The CDR3 length is 11 residues. V lost 6 bases and J 4 bases, leaving 6 bases between the germline ends. Germline V CDR1 and CDR2: MDHEN, SYDVKM.

The V gene is TRBV5-1, the J gene TRBJ1-1; a weak D match, TRBD1 (5 bases). The V end was cut by 1 base, the J end by 6 bases, with 10 bases between. There are 13 residues in the CDR3. Germline V gives CDR1 SGHRS, CDR2 YFSETQ. The CDR3 here is CASSLMAQAEAFF. The CDR3 bases are TGCGCCAGCAGCTTGATGGCACAGGCTGAAGCTTTCTTT.

V is TRBV28 and J is TRBJ2-2, with 10 bases fitting TRBD2. V lost 5 bases and J lost 3; bases outside the gene matches: 6. There are 16 residues in the CDR3. Germline V lookup: CDR1 MDHEN, CDR2 SYDVKM. The DNA for the CDR3 is TGTGCCAGCAGTCTAGTGCTAGCGGGAGACACCGGGGAGCTGTTTTTT. This encodes CASSLVLAGDTGELFF.

Only a few counts were recorded for this clonotype. The genes are TRBV4-3 and TRBJ2-7, with D perhaps TRBD1 or TRBD2 (5 bases each). Germline CDR1 is LGHNA and CDR2 is YSLEER. CDR3 size: 14 residues. The V gene lost 3 bases and the J gene lost 7 bases, with 16 bases spanning the gap. For the CDR3, the DNA is TGCGCCAGCAGCCATGGGGGTGACTCGCGGGAGCAGTACTTC. Translation: CASSHGGDSREQYF.

This clonotype was detected once. The V and J genes are TRBV5-1 and TRBJ2-1, with D tentatively TRBD1 or TRBD2 (5 bases each). The CDR3 is 15 residues long. Between the trimmed V and J ends, which lost 6 bases and 0 bases, there was a span of 13 bases. The V gene's germline CDR1 is SGHRS and CDR2 YFSETQ. The CDR3 nucleotides are TGCGCCAGCATGGGCCCCGGGGCCTCCTACAATGAGCAGTTCTTC. This sequence encodes CASMGPGASYNEQFF.

The chain employs TRBV20-1 and TRBJ1-2; D is perhaps TRBD1 (5 bases). Germline CDR1 and CDR2: DFQATT and SNEGSKA (reference sequence). This CDR3 contains 12 residues. The V and J ends lost 6 bases and 4 bases respectively, with 12 bases between them. CDR3 in DNA: TGCAGTGCGGCTGGGGCCGGCTATGGCTACACCTTC. Translation gives CSAAGAGYGYTF.

This chain links TRBV24-1 with TRBJ2-1; 8 bases are shared with TRBD1. Trimming took 1 base from V and 5 from J; bases not matched to a gene: 6. CDR3 size: 16 residues. Germline V gene sequence: CDR1 KGHDR, CDR2 SFDVKD. The CDR3 nucleotides read TGTGCCACCAGTGATTTTACGGGACAGGACAACAATGAGCAGTTCTTC. Its protein product is CATSDFTGQDNNEQFF.

The genes are TRBV10-2 and TRBJ1-6, with D possibly matching TRBD1 (5 bases). Germline lookup yields CDR1 WSHSY and CDR2 SAAADI. The V and J ends lost 2 bases and 7 bases respectively, with 15 bases between them. The CDR3 sequence is 16 residues long. DNA of the CDR3: TGCGCCAGCAGTGAGAGGGGAGCAGCAGGAAATTCACCCCTCCACTTT. Translated: CASSERGAAGNSPLHF.

The chain is built from TRBV7-2 and TRBJ2-5; D call uncertain. V lost 5 bases to trimming and J lost 5 bases, with 9 bases between them. Germline CDR1 SGHTA, CDR2 FQGNSA. CDR3 length: 12 amino acids. Written as DNA, the CDR3 is TGTGCCAGCAGCCCCTATAGCGAGACCCAGTACTTC. Protein sequence: CASSPYSETQYF. The variable domain in full, with the rest retrieved from reference TRBV7-2 and TRBJ2-5, is GAGVSQSPSNKVTEKGKDVELRCDPISGHTALYWYRQSLGQGLEFLIYFQGNSAPDKSGLPSDRFSAERTGGSVSTLTIQRTQQEDSAVYLCASSPYSETQYFGPGTRLLVL.

This clonotype was counted between two and nine times. V is TRBV18 and J is TRBJ1-5; maybe TRBD1 (5 bases). The germline gives CDR1 KGHSH, CDR2 LQKENI. Trimming left V 1 base short and J 1 base short, with 11 bases between. The CDR3 is made up of 16 amino acids. The CDR3 spells CASSPRGVGSNQPQHF. CDR3 nucleotides: TGTGCCAGCTCACCACGGGGGGTGGGGAGCAATCAGCCCCAGCATTTT. Combining the CDR3 with reference TRBV18 and TRBJ1-5 gives the whole variable domain NAGVMQNPRHLVRRRGQEARLRCSPMKGHSHVYWYRQLPEEGLKFMVYLQKENIIDESGMPKERFSAEFPKEGPSILRIQQVVRGDSAAYFCASSPRGVGSNQPQHFGDGTRLSIL.

This clonotype has at least ten counts. The J gene is TRBJ1-5, the V gene TRBV29-1; perhaps TRBD1 as D (6 bases). Trimming left V 7 bases short and J 4 bases short, with 14 bases between. The germline V gene encodes CDR1 SQVTM and CDR2 ANQGSEA. The CDR3 consists of 13 residues. The CDR3 here is CSAGRGGNQPQHF. The CDR3 DNA reads as TGCAGCGCCGGAAGGGGGGGGAATCAGCCCCAGCATTTT.

The chain has TRBV6-5 and TRBJ1-2; D gene unclear. V was trimmed by 2 bases and J by 6 bases, leaving 10 bases between them. This CDR3 has 13 residues. In germline, CDR1 is MNHEY, CDR2 SVGAGI. The CDR3 region is CASSYRHGDGYTF. Here the CDR3 DNA reads TGTGCCAGCAGTTACAGACATGGGGATGGCTACACCTTC.

This clonotype was observed a handful of times. The CDR3 loop is CSAREGSGSSDEQFF. The DNA of the CDR3 is TGCAGTGCTAGAGAGGGTAGCGGGAGTTCCGATGAGCAGTTCTTC. The chain carries TRBV20-1 and TRBJ2-1, with TRBD2 matching 9 bases. CDR1 and CDR2 from the germline V gene are DFQATT and SNEGSKA (reference sequence). CDR3 length: 15 residues. The ends lost 0 bases at V and 8 bases at J; junction bases unmatched: 8.

The V and J genes are TRBV7-3 and TRBJ2-3, with 10 bases matching TRBD2. CDR1 and CDR2 (germline): SGHTA, FQGTGA. The CDR3 has 13 residues. The CDR3 DNA reads as TGTGCTAGCGGGACTAGCGTCACAGATACGCAGTATTTT. This translates into CASGTSVTDTQYF. Complete variable domain (other parts from reference TRBV7-3 and TRBJ2-3): GAGVSQTPSNKVTEKGKYVELRCDPISGHTALYWYRQSLGQGPEFLIYFQGTGAADDSGLPNDRFFAVRPEGSVSTLKIQRTERGDSAVYLCASGTSVTDTQYFGPGTRLTVL.